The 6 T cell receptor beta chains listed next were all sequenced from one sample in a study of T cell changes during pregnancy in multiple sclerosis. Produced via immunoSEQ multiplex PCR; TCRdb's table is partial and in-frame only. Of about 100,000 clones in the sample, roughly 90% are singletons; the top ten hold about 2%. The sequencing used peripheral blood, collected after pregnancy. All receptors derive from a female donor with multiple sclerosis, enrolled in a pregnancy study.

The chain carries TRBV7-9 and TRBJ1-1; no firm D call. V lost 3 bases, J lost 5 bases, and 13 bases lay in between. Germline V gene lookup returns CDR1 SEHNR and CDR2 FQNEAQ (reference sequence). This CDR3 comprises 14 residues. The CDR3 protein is CASSLVGRLTEAFF. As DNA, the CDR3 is TGTGCCAGCAGCTTGGTGGGCAGGCTGACTGAAGCTTTCTTT.

The CDR3 nucleotides are TGTGCCAGCAGCAAAGCTTACAGGATGGGTTACGAGCAGTACTTC. Amino acids: CASSKAYRMGYEQYF. This sequence joins TRBV21-1 and TRBJ2-7; TRBD1, the table's D call, was not compared with the DNA. TRBV21-1 represents a pseudogene. The CDR3 totals 15 residues.

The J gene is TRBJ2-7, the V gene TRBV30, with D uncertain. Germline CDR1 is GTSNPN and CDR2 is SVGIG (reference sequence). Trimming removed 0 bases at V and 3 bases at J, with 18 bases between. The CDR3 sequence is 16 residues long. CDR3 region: CAWSVILRRGDYEQYF. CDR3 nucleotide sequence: TGTGCCTGGAGTGTAATTCTGCGGCGCGGAGACTACGAGCAGTACTTC.

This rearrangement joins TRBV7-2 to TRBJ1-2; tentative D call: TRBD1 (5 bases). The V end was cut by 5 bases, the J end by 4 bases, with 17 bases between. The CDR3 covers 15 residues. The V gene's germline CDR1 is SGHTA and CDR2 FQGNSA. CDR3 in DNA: TGTGCCAGCAGCCTCCCCGTTGGGGCCTCCTATGGCTACACCTTC. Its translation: CASSLPVGASYGYTF.

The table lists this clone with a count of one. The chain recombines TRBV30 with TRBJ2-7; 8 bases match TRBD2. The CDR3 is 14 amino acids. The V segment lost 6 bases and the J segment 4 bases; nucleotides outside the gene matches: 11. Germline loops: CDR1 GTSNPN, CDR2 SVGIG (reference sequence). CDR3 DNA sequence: TGTGCCTGCGACTTCGGGGGGGCTTCATACGAGCAGTACTTC. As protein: CACDFGGASYEQYF.

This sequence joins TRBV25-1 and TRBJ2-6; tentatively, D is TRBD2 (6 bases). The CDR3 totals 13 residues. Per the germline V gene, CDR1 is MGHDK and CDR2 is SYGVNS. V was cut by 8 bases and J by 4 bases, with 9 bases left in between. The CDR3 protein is CASAAGGANVLTF. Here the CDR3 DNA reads TGTGCCAGCGCCGCGGGAGGGGCCAACGTCCTGACTTTC.